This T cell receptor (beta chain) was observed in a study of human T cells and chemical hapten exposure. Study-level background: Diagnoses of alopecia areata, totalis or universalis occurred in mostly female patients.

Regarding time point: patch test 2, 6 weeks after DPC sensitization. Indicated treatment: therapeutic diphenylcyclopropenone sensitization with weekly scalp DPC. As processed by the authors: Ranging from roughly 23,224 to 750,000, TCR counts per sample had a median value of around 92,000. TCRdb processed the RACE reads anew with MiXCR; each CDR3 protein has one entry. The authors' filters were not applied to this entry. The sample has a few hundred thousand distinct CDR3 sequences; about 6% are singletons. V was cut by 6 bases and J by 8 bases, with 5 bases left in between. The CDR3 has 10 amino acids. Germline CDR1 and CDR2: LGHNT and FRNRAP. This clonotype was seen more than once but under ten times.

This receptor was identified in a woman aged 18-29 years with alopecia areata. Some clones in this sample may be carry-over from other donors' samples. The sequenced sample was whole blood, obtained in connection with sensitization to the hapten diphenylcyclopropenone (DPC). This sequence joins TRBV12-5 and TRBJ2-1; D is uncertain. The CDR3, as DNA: TGTGCTAGTGGCCTAGATGAGCAGTTCTTC. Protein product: CASGLDEQFF.